This T cell receptor beta chain was retrieved from a study of blood T cell repertoires in COVID-19. Study-level background: The United States, Italy and Spain provided the acute and convalescent COVID-19 samples.

Measured with immunoSEQ multiplex PCR; TCRdb has only the in-frame clones, and not every one. This table holds roughly 67,000 clones, over 75% found once. V lost 7 bases to trimming and J lost 2 bases; unmatched junction nucleotides: 4. The CDR3 runs to 13 residues. CDR1 and CDR2 from the germline V gene are MNHEY and SVGAGI. What was sequenced was peripheral blood. This chain uses TRBV6-5 with TRBJ2-5; TRBD1 matches at 7 bases. The receptor's source is a man aged 50 or older with acute or convalescent COVID-19. CDR3 amino acids: CASTWGQQETQYF. The CDR3 DNA reads TGTGCCAGCACCTGGGGACAGCAAGAGACCCAGTACTTC.